The present T cell receptor (beta chain) was sequenced within a study of T cell responses to AZD1222 COVID-19 vaccine. Across the whole study: Combined were second doses at about 4 or about 12 weeks.

Study outcomes and limitations: Reportedly, nearly half of unique spike TCRs recognized epitopes outside B.1.351/B.1.1.7 mutations. Donors skewed white British and female; clonal diversity was possibly underestimated. Baseline serology detected seropositivity in only five to seven AZD1222 recipients.

Only in-frame clones appear in the TCRdb table, and some are missing; sequencing was by immunoSEQ multiplex PCR. The sample holds about 96,000 clones, 80% to 90% seen once. In regard to this clone: The antigen is undetermined.

The ends lost 10 bases at V and 3 bases at J; junction bases unmatched: 6. The germline V gene has CDR1 LNHDA and CDR2 SQIVND (reference sequence). This CDR3 comprises 13 residues. The chain recombines TRBV19 with TRBJ1-5, with 7 positions matching TRBD1. This sequence originates from an adult in good health. The input for sequencing was peripheral blood, taken on day 0 of AZD1222 vaccination. The CDR3: CATLGGYNQPQHF. The CDR3 DNA reads as TGTGCCACCCTAGGGGGCTACAATCAGCCCCAGCATTTT.